A selection of T cell receptor beta chains follows, all from one sample in a study of OX40 agonist ivuxolimab in advanced cancers. Clones were read by immunoSEQ multiplex PCR, and TCRdb kept only the in-frame ones, dropping some. This table has approximately 19,000 clones, 75% to 90% appearing once. The sequencing used CD4+ or CD8+ T cells sorted from blood, collected in a trial of the OX40 agonist ivuxolimab. The receptor set was obtained from an adult with an advanced solid tumor such as melanoma, head and neck, liver or kidney cancer. CDR3s include the opening cysteine and the closing phenylalanine or tryptophan. D genes are given only for firm matches. The size of a clone is reported for some rows only, either as once, few or many, or as a class for expanded clones.

TRBJ2-7 . TRBV27 TRBD1 TGTGCCAGCGGGACAGGGACTTACGAGCAGTACTTC CASGTGTYEQYF
TRBJ2-7 . TRBV28 . TGTGCCAGCAGTTTACTGGGGGCTCACGAGCAGTACTTC CASSLLGAHEQYF
TRBJ2-1 . TRBV27 . TGTGCCAGCAGTAGTAGCTTAACCTACAATGAGCAGTTCTTC CASSSSLTYNEQFF
TRBJ2-1 . TRBV10-2 . TGCGCCAGCAGATTGACAGGGACTTGGAATGAGCAGTTCTTC CASRLTGTWNEQFF
TRBJ2-7 . TRBV7-9 . TGTGCCAGCATGGGGCGGGGAACCTACGAGCAGTACTTC CASMGRGTYEQYF
TRBJ1-1 . TRBV27 . TGTGCCAGCAGTTCGGGGATTAACACTGAAGCTTTCTTT CASSSGINTEAFF
TRBJ2-7 once TRBV2 . TGTGCCTGTAGGGGAGCTAGCGCCTCCTACGAGCAGTACTTC CACRGASASYEQYF
TRBJ2-2 . TRBV6-5 . TGTGTCAGCAGTCACTCCGGCACAGGGAACACCGGGGAGCTGTTTTTT CVSSHSGTGNTGELFF
TRBJ2-5 . TRBV9 TRBD2 TGTGCCAGCAGCCCCTGGGGGGGGTCCCGGGGGGAGACCCAGTACTTC CASSPWGGSRGETQYF
TRBJ2-3 . TRBV28 TRBD2 TGTGCCAGCAGTCCCATTAGCCCTTGGACTAGCGGGACGGATACGCAGTATTTT CASSPISPWTSGTDTQYF
TRBJ2-6 . TRBV18 TRBD1 TGTGCCAGCTCGGGGACAGGCGCCTCTGGGGCCAACGTCCTGACTTTC CASSGTGASGANVLTF
TRBJ2-3 . TRBV6-5 . TGTGCCAGCAGTTACTCTTCTGCAGATACGCAGTATTTT CASSYSSADTQYF
TRBJ2-1 . TRBV4-1 . TGCGCCAGCAGCCAAGATTCCCCCTCCTACAATGAGCAGTTCTTC CASSQDSPSYNEQFF
TRBJ2-1 . TRBV6-4 TRBD2 TGTGCCAGCAGTTTAGCGGGAGGGCCGAATGAGCAGTTCTTC CASSLAGGPNEQFF
TRBJ2-1 once TRBV13 TRBD1 TGTGCCAGCAGCTCAATGGAAGAGGGGGCCTCCATAGATGAGCAGTTCTTC CASSSMEEGASIDEQFF
TRBJ2-1 . TRBV6-6 . TGTGCCAGCAGTTACTTTGGAATGGATGAGCAGTTCTTC CASSYFGMDEQFF
TRBJ2-3 . TRBV5-6 . TGTGCCAGCAGCTTGACAATCCCAACAGATACGCAGTATTTT CASSLTIPTDTQYF
TRBJ2-7 . TRBV7-6 . TGTGCCAGCAGTACGAGGGGGAGCGCCTACGAGCAGTACTTC CASSTRGSAYEQYF
TRBJ2-1 . TRBV4-1 . TGCGCCAGCAGCCACGGGAACTACAATGAGCAGTTCTTC CASSHGNYNEQFF
TRBJ1-3 . TRBV2 . TGTGCCAGCGATGGGACGGATTCTGGAAACACCATATATTTT CASDGTDSGNTIYF
TRBJ2-1 . TRBV27 . TGTGCCAGCAGTTTAAGTGGAACCAACTACAATGAGCAGTTCTTC CASSLSGTNYNEQFF
TRBJ1-1 . TRBV28 . TGTGCCAGCAGTTTACCTCGGGGAGTGAGGACTGAAGCTTTCTTT CASSLPRGVRTEAFF
TRBJ2-7 . TRBV27 . TGTGCCAGCAGTTTAGGCCTAGTTGGCAACTACGAGCAGTACTTC CASSLGLVGNYEQYF
TRBJ1-4 . TRBV28 . TGTGCCAGCAGTCCACCAGGACGGGGAGCTAATGAAAAACTGTTTTTT CASSPPGRGANEKLFF
TRBJ1-3 . TRBV2 . TGTGCCAGCGGACTTTGGAGCTCTGGAAACACCATATATTTT CASGLWSSGNTIYF
TRBJ2-7 . TRBV28 TRBD1 TGTGCCAGCAGTTTCGGATCTTCTCCTGGACAGGTCCTCTACGAGCAGTACTTC CASSFGSSPGQVLYEQYF
TRBJ2-7 . TRBV27 . TGTGCCAGCAGTTTAAAGCCCCCAGGTGGGCTGCGTTACGAGCAGTACTTC CASSLKPPGGLRYEQYF
TRBJ1-4 . TRBV9 . TGTGCCAGCAGTCCCGGCCAAGCTAATGAAAAACTGTTTTTT CASSPGQANEKLFF
TRBJ1-4 medium-sized TRBV7-9 TRBD1 TGTGCCAGCAGTACCTCAAGGGACAGGGACGAAAAACTGTTTTTT CASSTSRDRDEKLFF